A selection of T cell receptor beta chains follows, all from one sample in a study of graft-versus-host responses after intestinal transplantation. Generated by immunoSEQ multiplex PCR, the TCRdb table keeps only in-frame clones and is missing some. The sample yields around 100,000 clones, 93% seen once. The antigens these receptors bind are not known. Source: unstimulated CD8+ T cells sorted from spleen or lymph node cells, taken before intestinal transplant. The source of these receptors is a human donor who received an intestinal transplant. Both conserved end residues are part of each CDR3. A D gene is named only where the DNA matches it firmly. Size is stated for part of the rows, as once, few or many counts, or as a class when the clone is expanded.

CASSLALTGEFYEQYF,TGTGCCAGCAGCTTAGCCTTGACAGGGGAATTCTACGAGCAGTACTTC,TRBD1,16,TRBV7-6,NA,TRBJ2-7
CASSLAQGIDGYTF,TGTGCCAGCAGCTTAGCGCAGGGGATTGATGGCTACACCTTC,NA,14,TRBV7-9,NA,TRBJ1-2
CASSLDLSGRETQYF,TGTGCCAGCAGCTTAGATCTATCGGGGAGAGAGACCCAGTACTTC,NA,15,TRBV7-6,NA,TRBJ2-5
CASSYDPRGRGTDTQYF,TGTGCCAGCAGCTACGATCCAAGGGGGCGCGGCACAGATACGCAGTATTTT,TRBD1,17,TRBV13,NA,TRBJ2-3
CASSATGTSGYEQYF,TGCGCCAGCAGTGCTACCGGGACTAGTGGCTACGAGCAGTACTTC,TRBD2,15,TRBV10-2,NA,TRBJ2-7
CASSPTGARTEAFF,TGCGCCAGCAGCCCAACAGGGGCCCGCACTGAAGCTTTCTTT,TRBD1,14,TRBV4-1,NA,TRBJ1-1
CASSYSSGGGETQYF,TGTGCCAGCAGTTACTCTTCAGGTGGGGGAGAGACCCAGTACTTC,NA,15,TRBV6-5,NA,TRBJ2-5
CASGSNQPQHF,TGTGCCAGCGGTAGCAATCAGCCCCAGCATTTT,NA,11,TRBV6-6,NA,TRBJ1-5
CASSRLYNEQFF,TGTGCCAGCAGCCGCCTTTACAATGAGCAGTTCTTC,NA,12,TRBV7-9,few,TRBJ2-1
CASRAGGPWSTDTQYF,TGTGCCAGCAGGGCGGGGGGGCCGTGGAGCACAGATACGCAGTATTTT,TRBD2,16,TRBV7-2,NA,TRBJ2-3
CASSYSGTIGEKLFF,TGTGCCAGCAGCTATTCAGGGACTATAGGGGAAAAACTGTTTTTT,NA,15,TRBV11-2,NA,TRBJ1-4
CASTLTGTPTYEQYF,TGTGCCAGCACCCTAACTGGGACTCCCACCTACGAGCAGTACTTC,NA,15,TRBV7-9,NA,TRBJ2-7
CSVLWNTEAFF,TGCAGCGTTCTGTGGAACACTGAAGCTTTCTTT,NA,11,TRBV29-1,NA,TRBJ1-1
CASSVGQMNTEAFF,TGTGCCAGCAGCGTCGGACAGATGAACACTGAAGCTTTCTTT,NA,14,TRBV9,NA,TRBJ1-1
CASSQDRFSGNTIYF,TGCGCCAGCAGCCAAGATCGGTTCTCTGGAAACACCATATATTTT,NA,15,TRBV4-1,few,TRBJ1-3
CSVKSGDSIFEQYF,TGCAGCGTTAAATCCGGAGACAGTATTTTCGAGCAGTACTTC,NA,14,TRBV29-1,NA,TRBJ2-7
CASSPRSQGETQYF,TGTGCCAGCAGCCCAAGAAGTCAGGGTGAGACCCAGTACTTC,NA,14,TRBV13,NA,TRBJ2-5
CASSPGLQGETQYF,TGTGCCAGCAGCCCCGGGCTGCAGGGGGAGACCCAGTACTTC,NA,14,TRBV7-2,NA,TRBJ2-5
CASSPVSDPQETQYF,TGTGCCAGCAGCCCGGTGTCGGACCCACAAGAGACCCAGTACTTC,NA,15,TRBV5-6,NA,TRBJ2-5
CASRSWGRNEKLFF,TGTGCCAGCCGGAGTTGGGGTAGGAATGAAAAACTGTTTTTT,NA,14,TRBV6-5,NA,TRBJ1-4
CATSSPDSPITYEQYF,TGTGCCACCAGCAGCCCAGACAGCCCAATTACCTACGAGCAGTACTTC,NA,16,TRBV15,NA,TRBJ2-7
CAISESLAAGIQETQYF,TGTGCCATCAGTGAGTCCCTGGCAGCGGGGATACAAGAGACCCAGTACTTC,TRBD2,17,TRBV10-3,NA,TRBJ2-5
CASSVEQSAYEQFF,TGTGCCAGCAGCGTAGAACAGTCAGCCTATGAGCAGTTCTTC,NA,14,TRBV9,NA,TRBJ2-1
CASSLASTTGGAIYNEQFF,TGTGCCAGCAGCTTAGCTTCCACAACTGGGGGGGCCATTTACAATGAGCAGTTCTTC,NA,19,TRBV11-2,NA,TRBJ2-1
CASSLGGLGFF,TGTGCCAGCAGCTTAGGAGGGTTGGGTTTCTTT,NA,11,TRBV11-2,NA,TRBJ1-1
CASSRRLAGAHEQYF,TGCGCCAGCAGCAGAAGACTAGCGGGGGCTCACGAGCAGTACTTC,TRBD2,15,TRBV5-1,few,TRBJ2-7
CASTPGNSYNEQFF,TGTGCCAGCACCCCGGGGAACTCCTACAATGAGCAGTTCTTC,NA,14,TRBV27,NA,TRBJ2-1
CAISESGGSGNTIYF,TGTGCCATCAGTGAGTCCGGTGGCTCTGGAAACACCATATATTTT,NA,15,TRBV10-3,NA,TRBJ1-3
CASGLVLAPWDGYTF,TGTGCTAGTGGTTTGGTACTAGCCCCCTGGGATGGCTACACCTTC,NA,15,TRBV12-5,NA,TRBJ1-2
CASSVTGLAAGELFF,TGTGCCAGCAGCGTGACGGGACTAGCGGCCGGGGAGCTGTTTTTT,TRBD2,15,TRBV9,once,TRBJ2-2
CASRDRGLNEQYF,TGTGCCAGCAGGGACAGGGGGCTGAACGAGCAGTACTTC,TRBD1,13,TRBV27,NA,TRBJ2-7
CASSTGTEGYTF,TGTGCCAGCAGCACAGGGACGGAGGGCTACACCTTC,NA,12,TRBV9,NA,TRBJ1-2
CASSLEGTGELFF,TGTGCCAGCAGCTTAGAAGGCACCGGGGAGCTGTTTTTT,NA,13,TRBV7-9,NA,TRBJ2-2
CASSSRQQAGQPQHF,TGTGCCAGCAGCAGCCGACAGCAAGCAGGTCAGCCCCAGCATTTT,NA,15,TRBV6-5,NA,TRBJ1-5
CASSLGPRAEAFF,TGTGCCAGCAGTTTGGGGCCCAGGGCTGAAGCTTTCTTT,NA,13,TRBV27,NA,TRBJ1-1
CASNLGAGELFF,TGTGCCAGTAATCTAGGGGCCGGGGAGCTGTTTTTT,NA,12,TRBV19,once,TRBJ2-2
CSVDPNTEAFF,TGCAGCGTTGACCCGAACACTGAAGCTTTCTTT,NA,11,TRBV29-1,NA,TRBJ1-1
CASSFRTDQETQYF,TGTGCCAGCAGTTTCCGGACAGACCAAGAGACCCAGTACTTC,NA,14,TRBV7-9,NA,TRBJ2-5
CAWSPTGVAYGYTF,TGTGCCTGGAGTCCTACAGGGGTTGCGTATGGCTACACCTTC,TRBD1,14,TRBV30,NA,TRBJ1-2
CASRDLAYDEQFF,TGCGCCAGCAGAGACCTAGCATATGATGAGCAGTTCTTC,NA,13,TRBV4-1,NA,TRBJ2-1
CASSFSTGAYEQYF,TGTGCCAGCAGCTTCTCGACAGGGGCCTACGAGCAGTACTTC,TRBD1,14,TRBV5-5,NA,TRBJ2-7
CASSQDTSSYEQYF,TGCGCCAGCAGCCAAGATACAAGCTCCTACGAGCAGTACTTC,NA,14,TRBV4-1,NA,TRBJ2-7
CASSYLAGANTGELFF,TGTGCCAGCAGTTACTTAGCGGGGGCCAACACCGGGGAGCTGTTTTTT,TRBD2,16,TRBV6-6,NA,TRBJ2-2